The 10 T cell receptor beta chains below were found in one sample sequenced in a study of blood T cell repertoires in COVID-19. Measured with immunoSEQ multiplex PCR; TCRdb has only the in-frame clones, and not every one. This table holds under 250,000 clones, roughly 82% found once. The sequencing input was peripheral blood. The source of these receptors is a woman aged 40 to 50 with acute or convalescent COVID-19.

This clone was counted only a few times. The same CDR3 also results from other DNA sequences found in this sample. V gene TRBV9 combines with J gene TRBJ2-1; 16 bases are shared with TRBD2. Germline loops: CDR1 SGDLS, CDR2 YYNGEE. V was clipped by 2 bases and J by 5 bases; unmatched bases: 1. The CDR3 totals 16 residues. In DNA, the CDR3 is TGTGCCAGCAGCGTGGGACTAGCGGGAGGGGACAATGAGCAGTTCTTC. Translated: CASSVGLAGGDNEQFF.

The sample holds one count of this clone. This chain uses TRBV7-9 with TRBJ2-1, with TRBD2 matching 11 bases. The CDR3 totals 14 residues. Germline-derived CDR1 and CDR2 are SEHNR and FQNEAQ (reference sequence). V shed 6 bases, J shed 5 bases, and the junction held 3 bases outside the gene matches. Here the CDR3 reads CASSGTSGNNEQFF. The CDR3 DNA sequence: TGTGCCAGCAGTGGGACTAGCGGTAACAATGAGCAGTTCTTC. Filled out from reference TRBV7-9 and TRBJ2-1, the complete variable domain reads DTGVSQNPRHKITKRGQNVTFRCDPISEHNRLYWYRQTLGQGPEFLTYFQNEAQLEKSRLLSDRFSAERPKGSFSTLEIQRTEQGDSAMYLCASSGTSGNNEQFFGPGTRLTVL.

This clone is a singleton in its sample. This rearrangement joins TRBV7-9 to TRBJ2-7; perhaps TRBD2 as D (5 bases). Germline V gene sequence: CDR1 SEHNR, CDR2 FQNEAQ (reference sequence). V was clipped by 4 bases and J by 1 base, with 11 bases between them. There are 14 residues in the CDR3. The CDR3 coding sequence is TGTGCCAGCAGCTCCTCCCGGGGTTCCTACGAGCAGTACTTC. Protein product: CASSSSRGSYEQYF.

This clone has a handful of counts. This chain connects TRBV27 to TRBJ1-1; tentatively, D is TRBD1 (5 bases). The CDR3 is 13 residues long. Between the trimmed V and J ends, which lost 5 bases and 8 bases, there was a span of 15 bases. Germline loops: CDR1 MNHEY, CDR2 SMNVEV (reference sequence). Here the CDR3 DNA reads TGTGCCAGCAGTAAAAGGGACTCCCGGGAAGCTTTCTTT. As protein: CASSKRDSREAFF.

This rearrangement joins TRBV6-5 to TRBJ2-7; 7 positions agree with TRBD1. The ends lost 6 bases at V and 4 bases at J; junction bases unmatched: 9. There are 14 residues in the CDR3. Germline CDR1 MNHEY, CDR2 SVGAGI. CDR3 region: CASSSTRTGYEQYF. The DNA for the CDR3 is TGTGCCAGCAGCTCGACCAGGACAGGTTACGAGCAGTACTTC.

This chain joins TRBV4-1 and TRBJ1-5, with D perhaps TRBD1 (6 bases). The CDR3 totals 15 residues. Germline CDR1 MGHRA, CDR2 YSYEKL. Trimming cost V 3 bases and J 3 bases, with 12 bases left between them. Written as DNA, the CDR3 is TGCGCCAGCAGCCATCGGACAGATATCAATCAGCCCCAGCATTTT. As protein: CASSHRTDINQPQHF.

This chain uses TRBV4-1 with TRBJ1-1, with 12 bases that match TRBD1. J was trimmed by 5 bases and V by 7 bases; bases with no gene match: 5. Germline V gene lookup returns CDR1 MGHRA and CDR2 YSYEKL. The CDR3 length is 14 residues. The CDR3 region has the DNA TGCGCCAGCACCATGGGACAGGGGGCGACTGAAGCTTTCTTT. This translates into CASTMGQGATEAFF.

The gene calls are TRBV6-5 and TRBJ1-3; 8 positions match TRBD1. This CDR3 contains 13 residues. J was trimmed by 4 bases and V by 8 bases; bases with no gene match: 4. Looked up from germline, CDR1 is MNHEY and CDR2 is SVGAGI. In nucleotides, the CDR3 is TGTGCCAGCGGTCGGGACAGGGGAAACACCATATATTTT. As protein: CASGRDRGNTIYF.

The CDR3 DNA is TGTGCCAGCAGCCAAGGGTTTTCGGGAAGGGCGAATGAGCAGTTCTTC. Its translation: CASSQGFSGRANEQFF. The gene calls are TRBV3-1 (or the pseudogene TRBV3-2) and TRBJ2-1; maybe TRBD2 (5 bases). V was clipped by 1 base and J by 7 bases, with 17 bases between them. This CDR3 has 16 amino acids. Germline V gene sequence: CDR1 LGHDT, CDR2 YNNKEL (reference sequence).

This clone was observed once. In DNA form, the CDR3 reads TGTGCCAGCAGTGTTAATACAGGGGTAAAAAGCTACACCTTC. It translates to CASSVNTGVKSYTF. The rearrangement links TRBV2 to TRBJ1-2, with 7 bases aligning to TRBD1. Trimming took 4 bases from V and 9 from J; bases not matched to a gene: 11. The germline V gene encodes CDR1 SNHLY and CDR2 FYNNEI. The CDR3 sequence is 14 residues long.